The next 19 T cell receptor beta chains were all read from a single sample in a study of shared clonotypes between healthy human individuals (TCRdb year 2020). The library was generated by the immunoSEQ multiplex PCR assay. Held by TCRdb, this immuneACCESS table contains in-frame sequences only and omits some clones. Under half of the omission traces to an unresolved V gene where checked; the cause of the rest is unknown. In this sample the table shows approximately 470,000 clones, approximately 84% of which occur a single time. The ten largest clones add up to roughly an eighth of the sample. Sequenced sample: PBMCs. The receptors come from a woman aged 40 to 50 in good health. Some clones in this sample may be carry-over from other donors' samples.

This clone was detected ten times or more. The CDR3 coding sequence is TGTGCCTGGAGGGACCTAGCGGGAGAAAGAGATACGCAGTATTTT. Amino acid sequence: CAWRDLAGERDTQYF. The J gene is TRBJ2-3, the V gene TRBV30, with 10 bases lining up with TRBD2. The J segment lost 5 bases and the V segment lost 3 bases, leaving 8 bases of the junction unmatched. The CDR3 contains 15 residues. CDR1 is GTSNPN, CDR2 SVGIG, per germline (reference sequence).

Worth noting for this clone: A far more abundant clone sits one base away, making this likely a read error. The sample has other DNA sequences that encode this CDR3 too. The V call is TRBV6-1, the J call TRBJ2-7; 7 bases fit TRBD1. Looked up from germline, CDR1 is MNHNS and CDR2 is SASEGT. The CDR3 has 15 amino acids. CDR3 loop: CASSVGTANTYEQYF. CDR3 DNA sequence: TGTGCCAGCAGTGTAGGGACAGCTAACACCTACGAGCAGTATTTC.

The chain recombines TRBV9 with TRBJ2-3; D tentatively reads TRBD1 or TRBD2 (5 bases each). Germline lookup yields CDR1 SGDLS and CDR2 YYNGEE. The CDR3 has 13 residues. Trimming took off 4 bases at V and 0 bases at J, with 6 bases between the two ends. The CDR3 sequence is CASSRDSTDTQYF. The DNA of the CDR3 is TGTGCCAGCAGCAGGGACAGCACAGATACGCAGTATTTT. Supplemented by reference TRBV9 and TRBJ2-3, the full variable domain reads DSGVTQTPKHLITATGQRVTLRCSPRSGDLSVYWYQQSLDQGLQFLIQYYNGEERAKGNILERFSAQQFPDLHSELNLSSLELGDSALYFCASSRDSTDTQYFGPGTRLTVL.

This clone was seen just once. This chain connects TRBV19 to TRBJ2-7; the match to TRBD2 covers 8 bases. The CDR3 is 14 residues long. Germline V gene lookup returns CDR1 LNHDA and CDR2 SQIVND (reference sequence). V gave up 6 bases and J gave up 6 bases; unmatched junction bases: 10. The CDR3 loop is CASRMSGRTREQYF. The CDR3 DNA follows: TGTGCCAGTAGAATGAGCGGGAGAACTCGCGAGCAGTACTTC. The complete variable domain, with remaining parts taken from reference TRBV19 and TRBJ2-7, reads DGGITQSPKYLFRKEGQNVTLSCEQNLNHDAMYWYRQDPGQGLRLIYYSQIVNDFQKGDIAEGYSVSREKKESFPLTVTSAQKNPTAFYLCASRMSGRTREQYFGPGTRLTVT.

In DNA, the CDR3 is TGTGCCAGCAGCTTAGCGTCTAGCGGGAGATTGGAGCAGTACTTC. Encoded protein: CASSLASSGRLEQYF. J is TRBJ2-7 and V is TRBV11-2; TRBD2 matches at 10 bases. Germline trimming cut 1 base from V and 7 bases from J; bases unmatched to any gene: 7. The CDR3 extends over 15 amino acids. Germline-derived CDR1 and CDR2 are SGHAT and FQNNGV.

The rearrangement links TRBV15 to TRBJ2-7; weak D call: TRBD1 (7 bases). Germline-derived CDR1 and CDR2 are LNHNV and YYDKDF (reference sequence). V was shortened by 0 bases and J by 7 bases, with 19 bases between the two germline ends. The CDR3 runs to 16 residues. Written as DNA, the CDR3 is TGTGCCACCAGCAGAGAATTACTAGCCGCAGGGGGGGAGCAGTACTTC. Translation gives CATSRELLAAGGEQYF.

This clone occurred many times. A much larger clone differs by one base, so this may be a read error. Distinct nucleotide sequences in the sample also encode this CDR3. The chain links TRBV28 to TRBJ1-2; D unclear. Germline CDR1 and CDR2: MDHEN and SYDVKM. The CDR3 totals 12 residues. The CDR3 bases are TGCGCCAGCAGTTTCGCGGAGTATGGCTACACCTTC. Its protein is CASSFAEYGYTF.

This clone was picked up one time. V gene TRBV5-4 combines with J gene TRBJ1-4; 8 positions match TRBD1. V shed 5 bases, J shed 5 bases, and the junction held 5 bases outside the gene matches. Germline V gene data show CDR1 as SGHNT and CDR2 as YYREEE (reference sequence). The length of the CDR3 is 14 residues. CDR3 DNA sequence: TGTGCCAGCAGGGCAGGGGGCAGCAATGAAAAACTGTTTTTT. Its translation is CASRAGGSNEKLFF.

This clone was found once. This sequence joins TRBV5-1 and TRBJ2-2; D call uncertain. The CDR3 runs to 16 residues. Germline V gene lookup returns CDR1 SGHRS and CDR2 YFSETQ. With 4 bases removed from V and 0 bases from J, the gap between germline ends came to 13 bases. As DNA, the CDR3 is TGCGCCAGCAGCGGACGTCGGCAGGCGAACACCGGGGAGCTGTTTTTT. Residues: CASSGRRQANTGELFF.

About this clone itself: This likely reflects a read error, since a far larger clone is one base away. The chain carries TRBV18 and TRBJ2-7, with a possible D match to TRBD1 (5 bases). The germline V gene has CDR1 KGHSH and CDR2 LQKENI. V lost 1 base and J lost 4, with 17 bases in between. This CDR3 has 16 residues. DNA for the CDR3: TGTGCCAGCTCACCACTCTTGGCAGGGATCAGTTACGAGCAGTACTTC. Its protein product is CASSPLLAGISYEQYF.

The rearrangement joins TRBV27 to TRBJ1-5; D not certain. V was cut by 6 bases and J by 0 bases, with 12 bases left in between. The CDR3 contains 15 residues. Germline V CDR1 and CDR2: MNHEY, SMNVEV (reference sequence). CDR3 nucleotide sequence: TGTGCCAGCAGGGAGCTAAGGTATAGCAATCAGCCCCAGCATTTT. Encoded protein: CASRELRYSNQPQHF.

The chain is built from TRBV27 and TRBJ2-6; D unresolved. The CDR3 spans 15 residues. Germline V gene data show CDR1 as MNHEY and CDR2 as SMNVEV (reference sequence). Trimming pared 2 bases from V and 2 bases from J, leaving 7 bases between. The CDR3: CASSLRVAGANVLTF. The CDR3 nucleotides are TGTGCCAGCAGTTTAAGGGTTGCTGGGGCCAACGTCCTGACTTTC.

As for this clone: Other DNA sequences in this sample translate to the same CDR3. The chain links TRBV28 to TRBJ1-5; D not resolved. Germline lookup yields CDR1 MDHEN and CDR2 SYDVKM. The CDR3 sequence is 16 residues long. The V end lost 7 bases, the J end lost 5 bases, and 21 bases lay between the germline ends. CDR3 sequence: CASTFPWQVGDQPQHF. DNA of the CDR3: TGTGCCAGCACCTTCCCATGGCAGGTTGGCGATCAGCCCCAGCATTTT.

Notes on this clone: With only one base between it and a far larger clone, this is likely a read error. The V gene is TRBV29-1, the J gene TRBJ1-1, with D possibly TRBD1 on 5 matching bases. V gave up 6 bases and J gave up 2 bases, with 10 bases separating them. The CDR3 is 12 amino acids. CDR1 and CDR2 from the germline V gene are SQVTM and ANQGSEA. DNA for the CDR3: TGCAGCGTCGGTGACAGAAACACTGAAGCTTTCTTT. Translated, it gives CSVGDRNTEAFF.

The CDR3: CASSLGRGAVFQLGEQYF. The CDR3 DNA reads TGCGCCAGCAGCTTGGGTCGGGGGGCGGTATTCCAGTTAGGCGAGCAGTACTTC. This sequence joins TRBV5-1 and TRBJ2-7; a weak D match, TRBD2 (7 bases). With 0 bases removed from V and 6 bases from J, the gap between germline ends came to 25 bases. Per the germline V gene, CDR1 is SGHRS and CDR2 is YFSETQ. This CDR3 has 18 residues.

The table lists this clone with many counts. The sample has other DNA sequences that encode this CDR3 too. The chain uses TRBV18 and TRBJ1-1; TRBD1 might be the D (5 bases). The germline V gene encodes CDR1 KGHSH and CDR2 LQKENI. V gave up 2 bases and J gave up 5 bases, with 21 bases separating them. CDR3 length equals 17 residues. CDR3 region: CASSPVHRDSRATEAFF. CDR3 nucleotides: TGTGCCAGCTCACCAGTGCATCGGGACTCGAGAGCAACTGAAGCTTTCTTT.

The rearrangement links TRBV7-2 to TRBJ2-5, with 11 bases aligning to TRBD2. CDR3 length equals 17 residues. V lost 4 bases and J lost 4; bases outside the gene matches: 11. Per the germline V gene, CDR1 is SGHTA and CDR2 is FQGNSA. The CDR3 spells CASSSRLTSGIGETQYF. CDR3 DNA sequence: TGTGCCAGCAGCTCCCGCCTGACTAGCGGGATAGGAGAGACCCAGTACTTC.

V and J are TRBV9 and TRBJ2-5, with TRBD2 identical over 7 bases. With V trimmed by 0 bases and J by 4 bases, 6 bases remained unmatched. Germline V gene lookup returns CDR1 SGDLS and CDR2 YYNGEE. This CDR3 comprises 15 residues. This CDR3 is CASSVGAGAAETQYF. In nucleotides, the CDR3 is TGTGCCAGCAGCGTAGGTGCGGGAGCAGCAGAGACCCAGTACTTC.

To note about this clone: A single base is all that separates this from a far larger clone, so a read error is likely. This sample includes further DNA sequences coding for the same CDR3. The V call is TRBV5-4, the J call TRBJ1-1; TRBD1 agrees at 8 bases. CDR1 is SGHNT and CDR2 is YYREEE in the germline V gene (reference sequence). The ends lost 4 bases at V and 1 base at J; junction bases unmatched: 6. The CDR3 runs to 15 residues. The CDR3 protein is CASSLFRGQNTEAFF. In DNA form, the CDR3 reads TGTGCCAGCAGCCTGTTCAGGGGGCAGAACACTGAAGCTTTCTTT.